This note documents a single T cell receptor beta chain sequence. The entry originates in a study of technical replicates of blood from a handful of donors. The method was immunoSEQ multiplex PCR; TCRdb's version includes in-frame clones alone and lacks a portion of them. The sample holds around 49,000 clones; 95% to 97% are singletons and the top ten take under 0.45%. V lost 6 bases and J lost 4, with 19 bases in between. Per germline, CDR1 SQVTM and CDR2 ANQGSEA. This CDR3 comprises 14 residues. Sequencing was carried out using T cells isolated from PBMCs. The receptor comes from a human donor in good health. The rearrangement joins TRBV29-1 to TRBJ2-7, with D maybe TRBD1 (6 bases). The CDR3, as DNA: TGCAGCGTAGGAACACGGGACACAATTTACGAGCAGTACTTC. Its translation is CSVGTRDTIYEQYF.